This T cell receptor beta chain was identified during a study of OX40 agonist ivuxolimab in advanced cancers. At the level of the study: Patients received ivuxolimab, an intravenous treatment, every 2 weeks at 0.01 to 10 mg/kg. Prior anti-PD-1, anti-PD-L1 or anti-CTLA-4 therapy was allowed; roughly 40% had some.

The table came from immunoSEQ multiplex PCR; TCRdb's copy has only in-frame clones and leaves some out. Of 65,000 to 95,000 clones listed, approximately 94% are singletons. Notes on the study in general: Nonresponders, in some cases, also had low normalized T-cell clonal expansion.

On this clone: Its cognate antigen is unknown.

Specimen: CD4+ or CD8+ T cells sorted from blood, collected in a trial of the OX40 agonist ivuxolimab. This TCR was recovered from an adult with an advanced solid tumor such as melanoma, head and neck, liver or kidney cancer.

CDR3 nucleotide sequence: TGTGCCAGCAGCACAGGCACAGATACGCAGTATTTT. It is translated as CASSTGTDTQYF. The genes are TRBV7-6 and TRBJ2-3; D is unresolved. Between the trimmed V and J ends, which lost 5 bases and 1 base, there was a span of 4 bases. The germline V gene encodes CDR1 SGHVS and CDR2 FNYEAQ. The CDR3 sequence is 12 residues long.